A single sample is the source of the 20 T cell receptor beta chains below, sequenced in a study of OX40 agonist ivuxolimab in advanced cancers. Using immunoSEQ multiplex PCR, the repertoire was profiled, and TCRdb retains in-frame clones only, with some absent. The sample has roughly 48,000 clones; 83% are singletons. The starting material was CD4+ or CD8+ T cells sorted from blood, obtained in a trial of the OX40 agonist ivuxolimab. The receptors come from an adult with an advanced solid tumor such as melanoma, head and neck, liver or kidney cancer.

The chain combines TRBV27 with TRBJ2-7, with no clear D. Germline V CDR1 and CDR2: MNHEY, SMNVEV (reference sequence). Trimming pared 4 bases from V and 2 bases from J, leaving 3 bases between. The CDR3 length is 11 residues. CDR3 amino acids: CASSCPYEQYF. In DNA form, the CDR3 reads TGTGCCAGCAGTTGTCCCTACGAGCAGTACTTC.

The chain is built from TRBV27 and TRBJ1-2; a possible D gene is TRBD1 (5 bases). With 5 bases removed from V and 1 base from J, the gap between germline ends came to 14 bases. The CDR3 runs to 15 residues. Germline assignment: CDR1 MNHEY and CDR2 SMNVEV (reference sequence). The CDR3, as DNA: TGTGCCAGCAGTCGTGGGGGGACTCTTAACTATGGCTACACCTTC. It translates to CASSRGGTLNYGYTF.

The CDR3 coding sequence is TGTGCCAGCAGCCCACGTCCTAGTCCCACCGGGGAGCTGTTTTTT. This codes for CASSPRPSPTGELFF. The chain has TRBV2 and TRBJ2-2; no firm D call. Germline V gene lookup returns CDR1 SNHLY and CDR2 FYNNEI. The CDR3 sequence is 15 residues long. With 6 bases removed from V and 4 bases from J, the gap between germline ends came to 15 bases.

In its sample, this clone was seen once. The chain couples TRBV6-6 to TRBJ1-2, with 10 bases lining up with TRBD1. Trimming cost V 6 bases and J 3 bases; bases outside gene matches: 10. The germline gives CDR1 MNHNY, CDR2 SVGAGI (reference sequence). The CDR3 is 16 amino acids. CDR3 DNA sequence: TGTGCCAGCAGCCCTACCGACAGGGGGCAGGACTATGGCTACACCTTC. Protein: CASSPTDRGQDYGYTF.

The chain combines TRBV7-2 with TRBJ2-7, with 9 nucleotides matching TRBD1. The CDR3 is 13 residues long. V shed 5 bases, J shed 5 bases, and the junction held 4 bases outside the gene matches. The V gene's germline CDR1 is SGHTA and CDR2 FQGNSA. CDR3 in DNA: TGTGCCAGCAGCCTCACAGGGGGCGACGAGCAGTACTTC. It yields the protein CASSLTGGDEQYF.

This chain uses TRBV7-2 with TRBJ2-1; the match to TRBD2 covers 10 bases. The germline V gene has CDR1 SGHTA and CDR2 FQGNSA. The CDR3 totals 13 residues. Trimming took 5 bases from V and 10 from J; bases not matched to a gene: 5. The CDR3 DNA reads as TGTGCCAGCAGCCCTAGCGGGGGTAGGGAGCAGTTCTTC. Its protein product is CASSPSGGREQFF.

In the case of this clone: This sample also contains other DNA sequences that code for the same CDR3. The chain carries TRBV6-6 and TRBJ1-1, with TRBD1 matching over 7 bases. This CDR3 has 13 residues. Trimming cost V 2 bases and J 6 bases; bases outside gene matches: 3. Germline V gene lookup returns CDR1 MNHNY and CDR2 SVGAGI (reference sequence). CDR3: CASSYGQGAEAFF. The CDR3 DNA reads TGTGCCAGCAGTTACGGTCAGGGGGCTGAAGCTTTCTTT.

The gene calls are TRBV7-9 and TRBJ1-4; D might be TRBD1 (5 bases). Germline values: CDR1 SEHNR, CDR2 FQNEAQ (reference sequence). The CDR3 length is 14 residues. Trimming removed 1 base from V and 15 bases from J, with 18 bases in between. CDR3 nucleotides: TGTGCCAGCAGCTTAGGCAGGGCCTACGGATTGGTGTTTTTT. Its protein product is CASSLGRAYGLVFF.

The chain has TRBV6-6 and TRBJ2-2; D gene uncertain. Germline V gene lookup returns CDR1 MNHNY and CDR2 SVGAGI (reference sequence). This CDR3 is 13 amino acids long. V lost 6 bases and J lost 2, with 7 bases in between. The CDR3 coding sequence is TGTGCCAGCAGATACGATAACACCGGGGAGCTGTTTTTT. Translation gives CASRYDNTGELFF.

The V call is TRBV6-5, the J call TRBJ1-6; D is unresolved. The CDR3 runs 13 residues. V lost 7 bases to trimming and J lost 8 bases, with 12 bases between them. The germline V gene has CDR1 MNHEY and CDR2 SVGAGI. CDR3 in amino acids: CASTFSPYSPLHF. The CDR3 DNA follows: TGTGCCAGCACATTTTCCCCGTATTCACCCCTCCACTTT.

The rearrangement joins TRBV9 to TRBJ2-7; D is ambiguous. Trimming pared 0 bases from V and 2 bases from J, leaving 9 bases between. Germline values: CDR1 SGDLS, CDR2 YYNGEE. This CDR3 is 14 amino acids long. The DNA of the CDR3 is TGTGCCAGCAGCGTAGACCAGAGCGCCTACGAGCAGTACTTC. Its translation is CASSVDQSAYEQYF.

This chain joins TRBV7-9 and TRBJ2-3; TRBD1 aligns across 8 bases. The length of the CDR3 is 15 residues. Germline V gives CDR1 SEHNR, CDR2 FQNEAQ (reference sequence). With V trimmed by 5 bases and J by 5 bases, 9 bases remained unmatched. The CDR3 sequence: CASSVIRGQGDTQYF. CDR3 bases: TGTGCCAGCAGCGTAATCAGGGGGCAAGGAGATACGCAGTATTTT.

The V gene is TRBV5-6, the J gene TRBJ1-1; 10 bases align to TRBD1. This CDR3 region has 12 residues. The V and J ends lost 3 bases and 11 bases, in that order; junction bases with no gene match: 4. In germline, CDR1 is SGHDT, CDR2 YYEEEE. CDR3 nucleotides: TGTGCCAGCAGCTGGACAGGGGGGACGGCTTTCTTT. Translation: CASSWTGGTAFF.

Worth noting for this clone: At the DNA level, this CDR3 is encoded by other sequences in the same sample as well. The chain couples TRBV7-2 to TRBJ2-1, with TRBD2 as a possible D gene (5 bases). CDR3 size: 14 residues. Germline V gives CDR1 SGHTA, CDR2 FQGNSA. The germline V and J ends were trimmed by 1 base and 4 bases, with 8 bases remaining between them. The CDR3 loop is CASSLVLAYNEQFF. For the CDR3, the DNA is TGTGCCAGCAGCTTAGTATTAGCGTACAATGAGCAGTTCTTC.

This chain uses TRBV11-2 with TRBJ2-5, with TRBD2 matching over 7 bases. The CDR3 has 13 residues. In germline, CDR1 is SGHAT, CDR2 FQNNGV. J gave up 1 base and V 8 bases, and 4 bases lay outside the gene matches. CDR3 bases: TGTGCCAGCGGGAGGGGCACCCAAGAGACCCAGTACTTC. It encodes CASGRGTQETQYF.

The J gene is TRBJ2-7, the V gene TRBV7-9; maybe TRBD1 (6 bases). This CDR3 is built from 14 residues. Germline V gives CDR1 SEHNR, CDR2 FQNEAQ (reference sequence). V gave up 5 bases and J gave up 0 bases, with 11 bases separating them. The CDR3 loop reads CASSPRTVSYEQYF. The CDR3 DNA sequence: TGTGCCAGCAGCCCCCGGACAGTCTCCTACGAGCAGTACTTC.

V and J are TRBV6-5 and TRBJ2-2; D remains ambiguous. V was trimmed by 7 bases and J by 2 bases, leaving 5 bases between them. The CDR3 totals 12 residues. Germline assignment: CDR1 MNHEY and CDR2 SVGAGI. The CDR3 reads CASMSNTGELFF. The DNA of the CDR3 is TGTGCCAGCATGAGCAACACCGGGGAGCTGTTTTTT.

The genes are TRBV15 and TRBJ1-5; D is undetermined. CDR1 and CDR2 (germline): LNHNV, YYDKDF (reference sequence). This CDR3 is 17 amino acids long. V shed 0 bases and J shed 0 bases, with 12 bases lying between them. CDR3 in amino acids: CATSRDFGEYSNQPQHF. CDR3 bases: TGTGCCACCAGCAGAGATTTCGGGGAGTATAGCAATCAGCCCCAGCATTTT.

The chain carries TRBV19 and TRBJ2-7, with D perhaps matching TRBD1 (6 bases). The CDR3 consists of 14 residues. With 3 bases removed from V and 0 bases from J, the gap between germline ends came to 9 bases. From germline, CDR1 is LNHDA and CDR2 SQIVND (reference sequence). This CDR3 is CASSMDRNSYEQYF. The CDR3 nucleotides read TGTGCCAGTAGTATGGACAGAAACTCCTACGAGCAGTACTTC.

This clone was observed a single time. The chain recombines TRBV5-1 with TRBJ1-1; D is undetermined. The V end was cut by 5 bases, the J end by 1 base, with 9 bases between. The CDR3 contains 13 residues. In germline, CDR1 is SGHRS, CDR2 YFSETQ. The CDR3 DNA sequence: TGCGCCAGCAGGTCGACGGGGAACACTGAAGCTTTCTTT. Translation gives CASRSTGNTEAFF.